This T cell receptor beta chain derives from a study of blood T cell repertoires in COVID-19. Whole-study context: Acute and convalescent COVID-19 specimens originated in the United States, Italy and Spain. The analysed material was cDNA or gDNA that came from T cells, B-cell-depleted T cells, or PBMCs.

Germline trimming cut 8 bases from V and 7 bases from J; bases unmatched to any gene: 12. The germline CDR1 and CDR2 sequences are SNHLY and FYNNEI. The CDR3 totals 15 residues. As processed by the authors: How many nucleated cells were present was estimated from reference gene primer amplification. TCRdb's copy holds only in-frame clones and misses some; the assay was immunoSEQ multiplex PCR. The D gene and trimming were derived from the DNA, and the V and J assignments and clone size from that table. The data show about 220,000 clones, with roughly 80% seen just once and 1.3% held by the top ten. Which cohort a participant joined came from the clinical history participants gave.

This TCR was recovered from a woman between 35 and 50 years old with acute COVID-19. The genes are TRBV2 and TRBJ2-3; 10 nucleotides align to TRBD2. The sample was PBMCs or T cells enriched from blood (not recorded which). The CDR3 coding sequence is TGTGCCAGCGTGAGGGAGCGGGGGGGATCCTATACGCAGTATTTT. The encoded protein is CASVRERGGSYTQYF.